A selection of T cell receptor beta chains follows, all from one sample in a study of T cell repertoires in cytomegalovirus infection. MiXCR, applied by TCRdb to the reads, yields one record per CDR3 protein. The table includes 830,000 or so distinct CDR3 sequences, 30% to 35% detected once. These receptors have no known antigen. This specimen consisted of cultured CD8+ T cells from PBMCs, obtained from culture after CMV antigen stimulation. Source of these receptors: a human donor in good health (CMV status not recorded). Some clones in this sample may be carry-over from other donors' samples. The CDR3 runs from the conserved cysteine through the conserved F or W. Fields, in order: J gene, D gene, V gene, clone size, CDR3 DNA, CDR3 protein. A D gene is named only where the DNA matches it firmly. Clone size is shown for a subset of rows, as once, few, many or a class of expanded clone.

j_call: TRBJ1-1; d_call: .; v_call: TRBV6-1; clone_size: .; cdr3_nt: TGTGCCAGCAGTTCAAACCCCGGAAACACTGAAGCTTTCTTT; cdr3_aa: CASSSNPGNTEAFF
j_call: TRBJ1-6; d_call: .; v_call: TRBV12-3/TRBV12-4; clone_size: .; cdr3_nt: TGTGCCAGCAGCCCGGACAGCCTCGGATCACCCCTCCACTTT; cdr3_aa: CASSPDSLGSPLHF
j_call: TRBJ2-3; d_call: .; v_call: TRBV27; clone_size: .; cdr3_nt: TGTGCCAGCAGTTTATCGCTAGGGGGCACAGATACGCAGTATTTT; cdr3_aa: CASSLSLGGTDTQYF
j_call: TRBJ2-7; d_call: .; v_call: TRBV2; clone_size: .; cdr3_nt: TGTGCCAGCAGTGAAGCTAGGACCTACGAGCAGTACTTC; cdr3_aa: CASSEARTYEQYF
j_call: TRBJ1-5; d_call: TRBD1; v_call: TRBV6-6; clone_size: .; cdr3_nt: TGTGCCAGCAGAGCCGGGACAGGGGAAAATCAGCACCAGCATTTT; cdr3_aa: CASRAGTGENQHQHF
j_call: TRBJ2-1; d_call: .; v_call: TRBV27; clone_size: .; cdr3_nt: TGTGCCAGCAGTTTCCTCGGACCAACAAAAGAGCAGTTCTTC; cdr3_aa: CASSFLGPTKEQFF
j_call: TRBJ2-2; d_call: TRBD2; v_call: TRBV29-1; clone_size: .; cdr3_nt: TGCAGCTGGGGGGGGGCCGGGGAGCTGTTTTTT; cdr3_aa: CSWGGAGELFF
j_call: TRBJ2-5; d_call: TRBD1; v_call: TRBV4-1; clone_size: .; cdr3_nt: TGTGTCAGCAGCCAAGGGCCAGGGGGTACTGAGACCCAGTACTTC; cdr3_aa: CVSSQGPGGTETQYF
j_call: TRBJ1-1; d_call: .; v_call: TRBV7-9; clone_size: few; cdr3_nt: TGTGCCAGCAGCTTAGCGTTCGTCAGGGAAGTGAATGAAGCTTTCTTT; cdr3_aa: CASSLAFVREVNEAFF
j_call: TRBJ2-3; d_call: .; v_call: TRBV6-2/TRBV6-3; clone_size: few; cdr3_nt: TGTGCCAGCAGAGACCGGGGGAACACAGATACGCAGTATTTT; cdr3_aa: CASRDRGNTDTQYF
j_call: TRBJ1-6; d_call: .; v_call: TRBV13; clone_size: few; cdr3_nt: TGTGCCAGCAGCTTCGGAGTGAATAATTCACCCCTCCACTTT; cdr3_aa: CASSFGVNNSPLHF
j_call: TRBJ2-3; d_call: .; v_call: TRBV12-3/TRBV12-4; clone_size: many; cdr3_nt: TGTGCCAGCAGCCCCGACCCGTACACAGATACGCAGTATTTT; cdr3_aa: CASSPDPYTDTQYF
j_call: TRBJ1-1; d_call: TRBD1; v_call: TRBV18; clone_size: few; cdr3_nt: TGTGCCAGCTCACGAGGGGACAGGGGGCTTAACACTGAAGCTTTCTTT; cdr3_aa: CASSRGDRGLNTEAFF
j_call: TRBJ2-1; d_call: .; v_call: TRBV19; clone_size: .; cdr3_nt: TGTGCCAGTACTATCGGACTTGAGCAGTTCTTC; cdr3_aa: CASTIGLEQFF
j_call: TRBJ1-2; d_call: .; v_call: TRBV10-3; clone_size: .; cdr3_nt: TGTGCCATCAAGGTACTACTTGGCTACACCTTC; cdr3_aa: CAIKVLLGYTF
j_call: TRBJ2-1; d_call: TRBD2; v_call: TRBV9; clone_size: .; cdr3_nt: TGTGCCAGCAGCGTGGCCCGAGCGGGGGGTAACAATGAGCAGTTCTTC; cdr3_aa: CASSVARAGGNNEQFF
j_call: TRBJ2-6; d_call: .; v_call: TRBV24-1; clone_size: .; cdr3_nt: TGTGCCACCAGTGATTTAGACAGCTCTGGGGCCAACGTCCTGACTTTC; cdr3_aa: CATSDLDSSGANVLTF
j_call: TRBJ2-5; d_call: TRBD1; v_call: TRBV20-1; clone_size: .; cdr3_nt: TGCAGTGCTTCTCGACAGGGGCAGGGGGAGACCCAGTACTTC; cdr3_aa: CSASRQGQGETQYF
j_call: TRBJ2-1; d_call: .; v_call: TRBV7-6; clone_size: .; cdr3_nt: TGTGCCAGCAGCTTACCAGGGGGGGGGCACTCCTACAATGAGCAGTTCTTC; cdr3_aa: CASSLPGGGHSYNEQFF
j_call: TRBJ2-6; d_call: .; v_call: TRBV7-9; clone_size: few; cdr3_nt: TGTGCCAGCAGCTCGAGAGAGGGTTTTAATCCTGGGGCCAACGTCCTGACTTTC; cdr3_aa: CASSSREGFNPGANVLTF
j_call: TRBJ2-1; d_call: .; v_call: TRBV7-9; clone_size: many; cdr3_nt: TGTGCCAGCAGCTTAATGCTCCGGGACAATCTTGCCCTGTATGAGCAGTTCTTC; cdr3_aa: CASSLMLRDNLALYEQFF
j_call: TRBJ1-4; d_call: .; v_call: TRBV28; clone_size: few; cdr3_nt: TGTGCCAGCAGTATTCGGGGACTAAATGAAAAACTGTTTTTT; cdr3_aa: CASSIRGLNEKLFF
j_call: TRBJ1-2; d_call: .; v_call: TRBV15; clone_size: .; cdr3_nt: TGTGCCACCAACAACCTTGGGCGGAACTATGGCTACACCTTC; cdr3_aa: CATNNLGRNYGYTF
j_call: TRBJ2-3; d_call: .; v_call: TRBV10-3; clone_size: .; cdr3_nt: TGTGCCATCAGTGTGGGGGAGACAGATACGCAGTATTTT; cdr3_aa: CAISVGETDTQYF
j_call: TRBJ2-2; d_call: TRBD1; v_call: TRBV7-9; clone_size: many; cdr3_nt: TGTGCCAGCAGCCAGGGACAGGGAGACACCGGGGAGCTGTTTTTT; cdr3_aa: CASSQGQGDTGELFF
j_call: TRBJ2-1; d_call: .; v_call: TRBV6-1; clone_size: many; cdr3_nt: TGTGCCAGCAGTGAATTCTATGAGCAGTTCTTC; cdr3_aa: CASSEFYEQFF
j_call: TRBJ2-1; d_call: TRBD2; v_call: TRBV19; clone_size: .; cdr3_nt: TGTGCCAGTAGTAACACCGGGACTACCTACAATGAGCAGTTCTTC; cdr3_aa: CASSNTGTTYNEQFF
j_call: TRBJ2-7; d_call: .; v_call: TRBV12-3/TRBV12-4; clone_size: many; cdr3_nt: TGTGCCAGCAGCTTCGGGGGCACCTACGAGCAGTACTTC; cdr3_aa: CASSFGGTYEQYF
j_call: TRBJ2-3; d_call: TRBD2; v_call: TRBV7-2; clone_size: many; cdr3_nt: TGTGCCAGCAGCTTGTGGGGGGGACGGGCAGATACGCAGTATTTT; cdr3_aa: CASSLWGGRADTQYF
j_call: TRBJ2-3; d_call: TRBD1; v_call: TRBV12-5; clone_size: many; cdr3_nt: TGTGCTAGTGGTTTGGACTTGTGGACAGGGCAGCCAGATACGCAGTATTTT; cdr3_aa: CASGLDLWTGQPDTQYF
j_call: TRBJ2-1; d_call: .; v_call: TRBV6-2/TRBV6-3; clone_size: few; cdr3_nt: TGTGCCAGCACCACGGAAATACTGGTAATTGGGGAGCAGTTCTTC; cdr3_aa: CASTTEILVIGEQFF
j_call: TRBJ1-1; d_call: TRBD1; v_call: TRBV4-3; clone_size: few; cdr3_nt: TGCGCCAGCAGCCATGGACAGGGGAGGACTGAAGCTTTCTTT; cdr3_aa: CASSHGQGRTEAFF
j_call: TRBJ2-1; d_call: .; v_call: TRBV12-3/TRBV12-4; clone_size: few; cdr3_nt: TGTGCCAGCAGTTCCGCACAGAATGAGCAGTTCTTC; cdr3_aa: CASSSAQNEQFF
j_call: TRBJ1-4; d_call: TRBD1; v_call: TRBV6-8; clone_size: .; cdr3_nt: TGTGCCAGCAGTTCCGACAGGGGCCATACGGAGGAAAAACTGTTTTTT; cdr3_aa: CASSSDRGHTEEKLFF
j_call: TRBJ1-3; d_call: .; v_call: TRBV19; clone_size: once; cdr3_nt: TGTGCCAGTAGTATATTTTCTCTCCAAGGGAACACCATATATTTT; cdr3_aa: CASSIFSLQGNTIYF
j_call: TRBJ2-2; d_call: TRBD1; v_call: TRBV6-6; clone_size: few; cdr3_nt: TGTGCCAGCAGTTACCCAATAGGGACAGACGCGAACACCGGGGAGCTGTTTTTT; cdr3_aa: CASSYPIGTDANTGELFF
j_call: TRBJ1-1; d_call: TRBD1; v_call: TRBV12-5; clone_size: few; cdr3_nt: TGTGCTAGTGGTTTCGGGGACAGGGGCCCCGAGAACACTGAAGCTTTCTTT; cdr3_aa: CASGFGDRGPENTEAFF
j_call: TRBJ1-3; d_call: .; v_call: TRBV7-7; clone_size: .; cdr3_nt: TGTGCTAGCAGCTTTCATCCAGGGACCCTATTTCGGACCACCATATATTTT; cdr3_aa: CASSFHPGTLFRTTIYF
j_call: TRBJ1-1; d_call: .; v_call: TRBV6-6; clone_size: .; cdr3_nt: TGTGCCAGTAAGACAGGCACAGAAGCTTTCTTT; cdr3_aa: CASKTGTEAFF
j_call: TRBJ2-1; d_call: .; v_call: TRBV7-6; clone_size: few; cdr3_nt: TGTGCCAGCAGCTTCACGTTGAGCTCCTACAATGAGCAGTTCTTC; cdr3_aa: CASSFTLSSYNEQFF
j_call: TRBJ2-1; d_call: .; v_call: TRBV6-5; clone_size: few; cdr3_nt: TGTGCCAGCAGTTACTGGGGCATTGAAGCCAATGAGCAGTTCTTC; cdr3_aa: CASSYWGIEANEQFF
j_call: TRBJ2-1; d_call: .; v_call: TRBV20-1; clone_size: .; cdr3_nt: TGCAGTGCTAGTGTGCGGGGTTCCTACAATGAGCAGTTCTTC; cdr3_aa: CSASVRGSYNEQFF
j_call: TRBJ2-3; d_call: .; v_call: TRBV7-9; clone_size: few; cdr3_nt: TGTGCCAGCAGCTTATCGGCGGACGACACAGATACGCAGTATTTT; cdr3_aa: CASSLSADDTDTQYF
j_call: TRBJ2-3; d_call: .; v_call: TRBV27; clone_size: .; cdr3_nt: TGTGCCAGCACTAGGGGCCAGAGGGCAGATACGCAGTATTTT; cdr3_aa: CASTRGQRADTQYF
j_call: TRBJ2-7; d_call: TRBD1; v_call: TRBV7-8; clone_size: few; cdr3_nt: TGTGCCAGCAGCTTAGAACGACAGGGGGGAAACTACGAGCAGTACTTC; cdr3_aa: CASSLERQGGNYEQYF